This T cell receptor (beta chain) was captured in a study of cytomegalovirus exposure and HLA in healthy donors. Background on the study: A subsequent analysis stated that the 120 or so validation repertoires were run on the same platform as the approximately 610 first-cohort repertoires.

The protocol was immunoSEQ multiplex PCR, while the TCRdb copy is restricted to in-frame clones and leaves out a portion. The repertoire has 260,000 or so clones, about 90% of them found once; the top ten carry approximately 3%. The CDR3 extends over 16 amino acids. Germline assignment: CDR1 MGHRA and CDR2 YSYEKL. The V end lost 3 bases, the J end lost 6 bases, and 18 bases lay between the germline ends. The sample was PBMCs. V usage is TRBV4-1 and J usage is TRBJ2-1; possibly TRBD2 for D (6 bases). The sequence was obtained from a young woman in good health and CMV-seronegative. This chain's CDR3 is CASSQAGTQLGNEQFF. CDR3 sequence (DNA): TGCGCCAGCAGCCAGGCCGGGACTCAACTGGGCAATGAGCAGTTCTTC.